A selection of T cell receptor beta chains follows, all from one sample in a study of a mutant IDH1 vaccine in newly diagnosed glioma. Sequenced by immunoSEQ multiplex PCR; TCRdb stores in-frame clones only, minus some. The sample lists some 130,000 clones, roughly 78% occurring once. Their recognized antigens are unknown. The sample here was PBMCs, taken from a glioma patient whose treatment included an IDH1 peptide vaccine. The receptors were sampled from a man between 35 and 55 years old with glioma. CDR3s include the opening cysteine and the closing phenylalanine or tryptophan. A D gene is named only where the DNA matches it firmly. Some rows mark clone size as missing; the rest say once, few, many or name a class of expanded clone.

TRBV14,few,TRBJ2-1,TRBD2,CASSHHGTSGRSSYNEQFF,TGTGCCAGCAGCCACCACGGGACTAGCGGGAGAAGCTCCTACAATGAGCAGTTCTTC
TRBV10-1,.,TRBJ1-6,.,CASSEGGYNSPLHF,TGCGCCAGCAGTGAGGGGGGCTATAATTCACCCCTCCACTTT
TRBV28,few,TRBJ1-5,.,CASSSEQPQHF,TGTGCCAGCAGCTCAGAGCAGCCCCAGCATTTT
TRBV29-1,.,TRBJ2-1,.,CSVDREIAQFF,TGCAGCGTTGACCGAGAGATCGCGCAGTTCTTC
TRBV11-1,.,TRBJ1-2,.,CASSAGAGYGYTF,TGTGCCAGCAGCGCAGGGGCGGGCTATGGCTACACCTTC
TRBV9,.,TRBJ2-1,TRBD1,CASSDNPDRVVNEQFF,TGTGCCAGCAGCGATAATCCGGACAGGGTGGTCAATGAGCAGTTCTTC
TRBV6-6,.,TRBJ2-3,.,CASTPEGTSTDTQYF,TGTGCCAGCACCCCTGAGGGGACTAGCACAGATACGCAGTATTTT
TRBV5-4,many,TRBJ1-2,TRBD1,CASSTGQGNGYTF,TGTGCCAGCAGCACGGGACAGGGCAATGGCTACACCTTC
TRBV5-4,.,TRBJ1-1,TRBD1,CASSLGRTGVLNTEAFF,TGTGCCAGCAGCTTGGGCAGGACAGGGGTGTTGAACACTGAAGCTTTCTTT
TRBV7-9,.,TRBJ1-1,.,CASSLLGGSEAFF,TGTGCCAGCAGCCTCCTAGGCGGATCTGAAGCTTTCTTT
TRBV21-1,.,TRBJ2-7,.,CASSHSPTRGTSGGVTSYEQYF,TGTGCCAGCAGCCATTCACCTACCCGAGGGACTAGCGGGGGGGTAACCTCCTACGAGCAGTACTTC
TRBV5-6,.,TRBJ2-7,TRBD2,CASSYGRAPSYEQYF,TGTGCCAGCAGTTACGGGAGGGCCCCCTCCTACGAGCAGTACTTC
TRBV10-2,.,TRBJ2-2,TRBD2,CASRTSGGAWTGELFF,TGCGCCAGCAGAACTAGCGGGGGGGCCTGGACCGGGGAGCTGTTTTTT
TRBV6-6,.,TRBJ1-5,.,CASSYSPQGYNQPQHF,TGTGCCAGCAGTTACTCCCCCCAGGGATACAATCAGCCCCAGCATTTT
TRBV6-7,.,TRBJ2-6,.,CASSYPYPAGWPGANVLTF,TGTGCCAGCAGTTACCCCTATCCCGCAGGGTGGCCTGGGGCCAACGTCCTGACTTTC
TRBV11-2,.,TRBJ1-2,.,CASSLGRSYGYTF,TGTGCCAGCAGCTTAGGGCGGAGCTATGGCTACACCTTC
TRBV28,.,TRBJ1-1,TRBD1,CASSLIGGRNTEAFF,TGTGCCAGCAGTTTAATAGGGGGCCGGAACACTGAAGCTTTCTTT
TRBV25-1,.,TRBJ1-1,TRBD1,CASSLGTATEAFF,TGTGCCAGCAGCCTCGGGACAGCTACTGAAGCTTTCTTT
TRBV6-1,.,TRBJ1-3,.,CATGVGASGNTIYF,TGTGCCACCGGGGTGGGGGCGAGTGGAAACACCATATATTTT
TRBV11-3,.,TRBJ2-2,TRBD1,CASSLRQGAVSGELFF,TGTGCCAGCAGCCTTCGACAGGGGGCGGTATCCGGGGAGCTGTTTTTT
TRBV28,.,TRBJ1-1,TRBD1,CASGGQGGTFF,TGTGCCAGTGGGGGACAGGGGGGAACTTTCTTT
TRBV7-9,.,TRBJ2-3,TRBD1,CASSPYRGGTDTQYF,TGTGCCAGCAGCCCCTACAGGGGAGGCACAGATACGCAGTATTTT
TRBV19,.,TRBJ1-1,.,CASSISPGRLRTEAFF,TGTGCCAGTAGTATTTCGCCGGGACGCCTGAGAACTGAAGCTTTCTTT
TRBV7-6,once,TRBJ1-4,TRBD1,CASSQRQGWDEKLFF,TGTGCCAGCAGCCAACGACAGGGGTGGGATGAAAAACTGTTTTTT
TRBV2,.,TRBJ2-7,TRBD1,CASIRDRNYEQYF,TGTGCCAGCATCCGGGACAGGAATTACGAGCAGTACTTC
TRBV28,.,TRBJ1-4,.,CASSQDQGPEKLFF,TGTGCCAGCAGCCAGGACCAGGGGCCCGAAAAACTGTTTTTT
TRBV30,few,TRBJ1-2,.,CAWSVHGNGYTF,TGTGCCTGGAGTGTACACGGGAATGGCTACACCTTC
TRBV19,.,TRBJ1-4,.,CATYRAGKLFF,TGTGCCACATACAGGGCCGGAAAACTGTTTTTT
TRBV5-1,.,TRBJ1-5,.,CASSLSGGLSNQPQHF,TGCGCCAGCAGCTTGTCTGGGGGCCTTAGCAATCAGCCCCAGCATTTT
TRBV5-1,.,TRBJ2-7,.,CASSHDTYSYEQYF,TGCGCCAGCAGCCATGACACCTACTCCTACGAGCAGTACTTC
TRBV2,.,TRBJ2-2,.,CASRRDTGELFF,TGTGCCAGCAGGAGGGACACCGGGGAGCTGTTTTTT
TRBV18,.,TRBJ2-7,.,CASSPDWGSAYEQYF,TGTGCCAGCTCACCGGACTGGGGTTCGGCCTACGAGCAGTACTTC
TRBV29-1,.,TRBJ2-1,TRBD1,CSVTSQGTAYNEQFF,TGCAGCGTTACCTCACAGGGGACGGCCTACAATGAGCAGTTCTTC
TRBV10-1,few,TRBJ2-5,.,CASSESGTPTQYF,TGCGCCAGCAGTGAGTCCGGGACACCTACCCAGTACTTC
TRBV6-5,once,TRBJ1-1,.,CASSIGQNNEAFF,TGTGCCAGCAGTATCGGACAGAATAATGAAGCTTTCTTT
TRBV4-3,.,TRBJ1-1,.,CASSPRWQGTPTEAFF,TGCGCCAGCAGCCCAAGATGGCAGGGGACCCCCACTGAAGCTTTCTTT
TRBV11-2,.,TRBJ1-6,TRBD1,CASSWNRGGNSPLHF,TGTGCCAGCAGCTGGAACAGGGGAGGGAATTCACCCCTCCACTTT
TRBV4-1,.,TRBJ2-5,.,CASSQVGSNAETQYF,TGCGCCAGCAGCCAAGTGGGTTCTAACGCGGAGACCCAGTACTTC
TRBV4-3,.,TRBJ2-3,.,CASSPDAGAFGTDTQYF,TGCGCCAGCAGCCCGGACGCGGGGGCGTTTGGCACAGATACGCAGTATTTT
TRBV30,.,TRBJ1-3,.,CAWSVSGLGNTIYF,TGTGCCTGGAGTGTATCAGGGTTAGGAAACACCATATATTTT
TRBV19,.,TRBJ1-6,.,CASSINSHNSPLHF,TGTGCCAGTAGTATCAACAGCCATAATTCACCCCTCCACTTT